A single sample is the source of the 5 T cell receptor beta chains below, sequenced in a study of blood T cell dynamics during melanoma immunotherapy. The time point was: pre-treatment baseline. Sequencing was performed with immunoSEQ multiplex PCR; in TCRdb, only in-frame clones are kept and a portion is missing. The sample contains about 6,900 clones, about 78% of which appear only once. The material sequenced was blood, taken from a patient treated with checkpoint blockade. All receptors come from a human donor with melanoma.

CDR3 loop: CASSLVGGSSYEQYF. The CDR3 nucleotides read TGTGCCAGCAGCTTAGTGGGGGGATCCTCCTACGAGCAGTACTTC. The chain is built from TRBV11-2 and TRBJ2-7, with D perhaps matching TRBD2 (6 bases). CDR3 length equals 15 residues. V lost 1 base and J 0 bases, leaving 10 bases between the germline ends. Per the germline V gene, CDR1 is SGHAT and CDR2 is FQNNGV.

The CDR3 spells CASSELTGGSEAFF. The CDR3 coding sequence is TGCGCCAGCAGTGAACTGACAGGGGGGTCGGAAGCTTTCTTT. This chain uses TRBV10-1 with TRBJ1-1; TRBD1 matches at 9 bases. V lost 3 bases and J lost 8; bases outside the gene matches: 7. Germline V CDR1 and CDR2: WNHNN, SYGVQD (reference sequence). The CDR3 is 14 amino acids.

The CDR3 loop reads CASSVAGAGTDTQYF. The CDR3, as DNA: TGTGCCAGCAGCGTAGCGGGAGCGGGCACAGATACGCAGTATTTT. The chain joins TRBV9 to TRBJ2-3; D is perhaps TRBD2 (6 bases). V gave up 0 bases and J gave up 1 base, with 9 bases separating them. This CDR3 region has 15 residues. Germline V gene sequence: CDR1 SGDLS, CDR2 YYNGEE.

This chain links TRBV18 with TRBJ2-2, with TRBD2 identical over 10 bases. V was pared by 1 base and J by 6 bases, with 11 bases of the junction left unmatched. The CDR3 contains 18 residues. Germline V gene data show CDR1 as KGHSH and CDR2 as LQKENI. CDR3 loop: CASSPQRGGLSLSGELFF. DNA of the CDR3: TGTGCCAGCTCACCACAGCGGGGGGGCCTGTCGTTGTCCGGGGAGCTGTTTTTT.

V is TRBV6-6 and J is TRBJ2-7; D remains unclear. Germline values: CDR1 MNHNY, CDR2 SVGAGI (reference sequence). This CDR3 region has 16 residues. Trimming cost V 6 bases and J 2 bases, with 20 bases left between them. CDR3 protein: CASSVSSGSSPYEQYF. In nucleotides, the CDR3 is TGTGCCAGCAGCGTATCTTCGGGCTCCAGTCCCTACGAGCAGTACTTC.